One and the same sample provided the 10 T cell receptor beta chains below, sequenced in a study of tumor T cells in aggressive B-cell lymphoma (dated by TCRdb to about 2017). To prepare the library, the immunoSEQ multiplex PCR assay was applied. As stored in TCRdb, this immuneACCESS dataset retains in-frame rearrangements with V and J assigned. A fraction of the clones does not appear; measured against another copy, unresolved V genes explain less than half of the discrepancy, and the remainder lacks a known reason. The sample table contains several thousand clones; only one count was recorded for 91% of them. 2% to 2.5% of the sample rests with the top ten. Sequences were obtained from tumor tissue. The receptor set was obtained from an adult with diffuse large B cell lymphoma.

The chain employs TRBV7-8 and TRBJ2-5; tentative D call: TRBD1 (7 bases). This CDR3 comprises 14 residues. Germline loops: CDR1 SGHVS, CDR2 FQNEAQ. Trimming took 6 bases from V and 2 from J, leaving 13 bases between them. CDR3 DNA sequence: TGTGCCAGCAGAGGGGCAGGGGGGCAAGAGACCCAGTACTTC. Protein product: CASRGAGGQETQYF.

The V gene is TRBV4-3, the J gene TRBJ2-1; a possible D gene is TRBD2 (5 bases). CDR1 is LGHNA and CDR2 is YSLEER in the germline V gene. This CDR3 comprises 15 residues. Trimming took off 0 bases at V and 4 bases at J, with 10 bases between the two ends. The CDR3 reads CASSQEGRAYNEQFF. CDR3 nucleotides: TGCGCCAGCAGCCAAGAAGGGCGGGCTTACAATGAGCAGTTCTTC.

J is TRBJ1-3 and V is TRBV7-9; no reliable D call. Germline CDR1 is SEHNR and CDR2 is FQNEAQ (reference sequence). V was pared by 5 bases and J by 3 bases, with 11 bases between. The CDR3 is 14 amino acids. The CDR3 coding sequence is TGTGCCAGCAGCCCCCTCAGATATGGAAACACCATATATTTT. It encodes CASSPLRYGNTIYF.

The CDR3 sequence is CASSYSGTGGNEQYF. Here the CDR3 DNA reads TGTGCCAGCAGTTACTCCGGGACAGGGGGTAACGAGCAGTACTTC. This sequence joins TRBV6-5 and TRBJ2-7; 11 bases agree with TRBD1. The CDR3 covers 15 residues. Per the germline V gene, CDR1 is MNHEY and CDR2 is SVGAGI. The J segment lost 5 bases and the V segment lost 0 bases, leaving 3 bases of the junction unmatched.

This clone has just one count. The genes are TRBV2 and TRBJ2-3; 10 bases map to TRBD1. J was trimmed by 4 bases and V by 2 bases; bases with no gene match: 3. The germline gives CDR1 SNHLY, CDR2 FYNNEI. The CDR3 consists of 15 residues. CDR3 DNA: TGTGCCAGCAGTGAACCGGGACAGGGGCCAGATACGCAGTATTTT. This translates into CASSEPGQGPDTQYF.

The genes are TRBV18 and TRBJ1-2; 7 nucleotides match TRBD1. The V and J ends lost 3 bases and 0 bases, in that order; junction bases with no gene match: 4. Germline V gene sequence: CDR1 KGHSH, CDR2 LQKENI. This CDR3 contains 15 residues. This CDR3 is CASSPSTGTNYGYTF. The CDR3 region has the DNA TGTGCCAGCTCACCGTCGACAGGGACTAACTATGGCTACACCTTC.

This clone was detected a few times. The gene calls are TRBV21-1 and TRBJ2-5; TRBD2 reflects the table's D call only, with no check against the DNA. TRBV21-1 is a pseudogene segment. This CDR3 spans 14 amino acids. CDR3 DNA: TGTGCCAGCAGCAAAGTTTGCCCCGCGAAGACCCAGTACTTC. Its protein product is CASSKVCPAKTQYF.

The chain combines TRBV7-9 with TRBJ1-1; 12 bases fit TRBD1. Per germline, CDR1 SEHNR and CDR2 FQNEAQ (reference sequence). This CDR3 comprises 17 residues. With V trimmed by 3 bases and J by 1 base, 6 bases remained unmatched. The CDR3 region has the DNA TGTGCCAGCAGCTTGGGACAGGGGGCGCGGGCGAACACTGAAGCTTTCTTT. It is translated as CASSLGQGARANTEAFF.

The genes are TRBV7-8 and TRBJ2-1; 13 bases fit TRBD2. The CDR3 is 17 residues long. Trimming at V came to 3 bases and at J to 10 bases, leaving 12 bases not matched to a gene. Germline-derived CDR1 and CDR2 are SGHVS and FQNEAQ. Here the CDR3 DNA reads TGTGCCAGCAGCTTTTTCTTCCTCGGACTAGCGGGAGAAGAGCAGTTCTTC. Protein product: CASSFFFLGLAGEEQFF.

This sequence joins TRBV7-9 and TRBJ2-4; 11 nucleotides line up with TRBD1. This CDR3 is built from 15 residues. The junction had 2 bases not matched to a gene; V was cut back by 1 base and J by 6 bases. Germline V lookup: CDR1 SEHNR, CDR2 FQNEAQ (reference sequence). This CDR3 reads CASSLGTGGRNIQYF. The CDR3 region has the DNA TGTGCCAGCAGCTTAGGGACAGGGGGCAGAAACATTCAGTACTTC.